Each of the 23 T cell receptor beta chains below was sequenced from the same sample in a study of blood T cell repertoires in COVID-19. TCRdb keeps only in-frame clones here, not all; method: immunoSEQ multiplex PCR. This sample has over 300,000 clones, with over 75% found just once. Material for sequencing was PBMCs or T cells enriched from blood (not recorded which). These receptors were taken from a woman younger than 45 with acute COVID-19.

This chain uses TRBV5-1 with TRBJ2-1; 11 bases fit TRBD2. Germline V gene data show CDR1 as SGHRS and CDR2 as YFSETQ. Trimming cost V 3 bases and J 5 bases; bases outside gene matches: 10. This CDR3 comprises 17 residues. CDR3 sequence (DNA): TGCGCCAGCAGCTCTCAACCGACTAGCGGGAACCACAATGAGCAGTTCTTC. It specifies CASSSQPTSGNHNEQFF.

This clone was observed a handful of times. The chain has TRBV5-4 and TRBJ2-5, with D tentatively TRBD1 (6 bases). Per germline, CDR1 SGHNT and CDR2 YYREEE (reference sequence). The CDR3 loop spans 15 amino acids. V was pared by 3 bases and J by 7 bases, with 19 bases between. CDR3 sequence (DNA): TGTGCCAGCAGCTCAAGTGCAGGGGTGAGGGGGACCCAGTACTTC. Translation gives CASSSSAGVRGTQYF.

The V and J genes are TRBV24-1 and TRBJ2-7; TRBD2 aligns across 7 bases. From germline, CDR1 is KGHDR and CDR2 SFDVKD. The CDR3 loop spans 15 amino acids. J lost 1 base, V lost 4 bases, and 6 bases had no gene match. The CDR3 DNA reads as TGTGCCACCAGTGACCGAGTGGGGGGGTCCTACGAGCAGTACTTC. Its translation is CATSDRVGGSYEQYF.

V usage is TRBV7-9 and J usage is TRBJ1-1; no clear D gene. This CDR3 is built from 14 residues. The germline V gene has CDR1 SEHNR and CDR2 FQNEAQ (reference sequence). V was shortened by 2 bases and J by 1 base, with 8 bases between the two germline ends. CDR3 in amino acids: CASSLIERNTEAFF. The CDR3 DNA follows: TGTGCCAGCAGCTTAATTGAGCGGAACACTGAAGCTTTCTTT.

Note on this clone: Different DNA sequences within this sample yield the same CDR3. The chain combines TRBV5-1 with TRBJ2-7; 8 nucleotides align to TRBD1. CDR1 and CDR2 (germline): SGHRS, YFSETQ. CDR3 size: 14 residues. After removal of 0 bases from V and 2 bases from J, the junction contained 1 base not matched to a gene. The CDR3 DNA reads as TGCGCCAGCAGCTTGGGGGACAGGACCTACGAGCAGTACTTC. As protein: CASSLGDRTYEQYF.

This chain links TRBV10-2 with TRBJ2-2, with D perhaps matching TRBD1 (7 bases). With 6 bases removed from V and 1 base from J, the gap between germline ends came to 12 bases. Germline lookup yields CDR1 WSHSY and CDR2 SAAADI. The CDR3 is 15 amino acids. In nucleotides, the CDR3 is TGCGCCAGCAGCAACAGGGGACTGAACACCGGGGAGCTGTTTTTT. Protein sequence: CASSNRGLNTGELFF.

The V and J genes are TRBV19 and TRBJ1-6, with 10 bases that match TRBD1. The V gene end was trimmed by 3 bases and the J gene end by 7 bases; junction bases not matched to a gene: 6. CDR1 LNHDA and CDR2 SQIVND come from the germline V gene (reference sequence). This CDR3 is 16 amino acids long. DNA of the CDR3: TGTGCCAGTAGTATGGGCCCGGGACAGGGGAATTCACCCCTCCACTTT. Translating it yields CASSMGPGQGNSPLHF.

The rearrangement joins TRBV5-5 to TRBJ2-2; 7 positions match TRBD1. The CDR3 covers 19 residues. V was pared by 4 bases and J by 2 bases, with 17 bases of the junction left unmatched. The germline CDR1 and CDR2 sequences are SGHKS and YYEKEE (reference sequence). CDR3 DNA sequence: TGTGCCAGCAGCGGGGCGATGCCAGGGGGACAGAGAAACACCGGGGAGCTGTTTTTT. Its protein product is CASSGAMPGGQRNTGELFF.

The chain combines TRBV7-3 with TRBJ2-3; D remains ambiguous. Trimming pared 5 bases from V and 4 bases from J, leaving 16 bases between. The CDR3 extends over 15 amino acids. CDR1 is SGHTA, CDR2 FQGTGA, per germline. In DNA form, the CDR3 reads TGTGCCAGCAGCCTCCAAGGTTGGAGCCCAGATACGCAGTATTTT. It codes for CASSLQGWSPDTQYF.

V is TRBV1 and J is TRBJ2-7; the D call of TRBD2 is as the table states it, not checked on the DNA. TRBV1 is annotated as a pseudogene. This CDR3 has 14 amino acids. CDR3 sequence reads: CTSSQRGVRYEQYF. For the CDR3, the DNA is TGCACCAGCAGCCAGCGGGGAGTACGCTACGAGCAGTACTTC.

The chain uses TRBV30 and TRBJ1-2, with TRBD1 matching 7 bases. Germline V gene lookup returns CDR1 GTSNPN and CDR2 SVGIG (reference sequence). V was pared by 4 bases and J by 0 bases, with 5 bases of the junction left unmatched. The CDR3 length is 14 residues. For the CDR3, the DNA is TGTGCCTGGACGACAGGGAGAACTAACTATGGCTACACCTTC. Translated, it gives CAWTTGRTNYGYTF.

This chain connects TRBV12-5 to TRBJ2-7, with D possibly matching TRBD1 (5 bases). The V gene's germline CDR1 is LGHNT and CDR2 FRNRAP. Deletions cut 3 bases from V and 0 bases from J, with 12 bases between. The CDR3 covers 15 residues. Here the CDR3 reads CASGFGQGTSYEQYF. The CDR3 nucleotides read TGTGCTAGTGGTTTTGGGCAGGGAACCTCCTACGAGCAGTACTTC. Looking up the rest from reference TRBV12-5 and TRBJ2-7 gives the full variable domain: DARVTQTPRHKVTEMGQEVTMRCQPILGHNTVFWYRQTMMQGLELLAYFRNRAPLDDSGMPKDRFSAEMPDATLATLKIQPSEPRDSAVYFCASGFGQGTSYEQYFGPGTRLTVT.

The chain has TRBV3-1 (or the pseudogene TRBV3-2) and TRBJ1-3, with D perhaps TRBD1 (6 bases). V lost 0 bases and J 2 bases, leaving 8 bases between the germline ends. CDR3 length: 15 amino acids. Germline V CDR1 and CDR2: LGHDT, YNNKEL (reference sequence). Written as DNA, the CDR3 is TGTGCCAGCAGCCAAGATCCAGGGGCTGGAAACACCATATATTTT. Protein sequence: CASSQDPGAGNTIYF.

J is TRBJ2-7 and V is TRBV4-2; the D gene is possibly TRBD1 (6 bases). This CDR3 is 15 amino acids long. The V gene lost 3 bases and the J gene lost 2 bases, with 14 bases spanning the gap. Germline CDR1 LGHNA, CDR2 YNFKEQ. CDR3 nucleotides: TGTGCCAGCAGCCATCCCTCCAGGGGAGCCTACGAGCAGTACTTC. It translates to CASSHPSRGAYEQYF.

The chain combines TRBV4-1 with TRBJ2-7, with 9 bases identical to TRBD1. Germline CDR1 MGHRA, CDR2 YSYEKL. The CDR3 is 14 amino acids. V lost 3 bases and J lost 7; bases outside the gene matches: 7. The CDR3 DNA follows: TGCGCCAGCAGCCACCCCGGGACAGGGAAAGAGCAGTACTTC. It translates to CASSHPGTGKEQYF.

This chain links TRBV7-8 with TRBJ2-3; maybe TRBD2 (5 bases). Germline lookup yields CDR1 SGHVS and CDR2 FQNEAQ. The CDR3 loop spans 14 amino acids. V dropped 5 bases and J dropped 2 bases, with 11 bases sitting between them. DNA for the CDR3: TGTGCCAGCAGCCCTCGCGGGTACACAGATACGCAGTATTTT. This encodes CASSPRGYTDTQYF.

This chain links TRBV14 with TRBJ2-7, with 7 bases identical to TRBD1. The CDR3 spans 13 residues. Germline assignment: CDR1 SGHDN and CDR2 FVKESK. Trimming took 4 bases from V and 2 from J; bases not matched to a gene: 2. This CDR3 is CASSPTGAYEQYF. In DNA, the CDR3 is TGTGCCAGCAGCCCCACAGGGGCCTACGAGCAGTACTTC.

The chain carries TRBV3-1 (or the pseudogene TRBV3-2) and TRBJ1-2, with 7 bases lining up with TRBD1. Trimming cost V 4 bases and J 5 bases; bases outside gene matches: 13. Germline V gene sequence: CDR1 LGHDT, CDR2 YNNKEL (reference sequence). This CDR3 has 16 residues. In DNA, the CDR3 is TGTGCCAGCAGCCGAACAACAGGGGAAGGAGGATATGGCTACACCTTC. Residues: CASSRTTGEGGYGYTF.

The V and J genes are TRBV29-1 and TRBJ2-5; no clear D. Germline loops: CDR1 SQVTM, CDR2 ANQGSEA. V lost 4 bases to trimming and J lost 2 bases, with 8 bases between them. The CDR3 extends over 12 amino acids. The CDR3 loop reads CSVAQAQETQYF. CDR3 DNA: TGCAGCGTTGCCCAGGCTCAAGAGACCCAGTACTTC.

Remarks on this clone: This sample also contains other DNA sequences that code for the same CDR3. The chain couples TRBV7-9 to TRBJ1-5; 8 nucleotides agree with TRBD1. V gave up 3 bases and J gave up 4 bases; unmatched junction bases: 8. The CDR3 is made up of 16 amino acids. Germline V gene lookup returns CDR1 SEHNR and CDR2 FQNEAQ (reference sequence). CDR3 coding DNA: TGTGCCAGCAGCTTGGCCTCAGGGGGCGGGAATCAGCCCCAGCATTTT. Encoded protein: CASSLASGGGNQPQHF. The entire variable domain, with the rest obtained from reference TRBV7-9 and TRBJ1-5, is as follows: DTGVSQNPRHKITKRGQNVTFRCDPISEHNRLYWYRQTLGQGPEFLTYFQNEAQLEKSRLLSDRFSAERPKGSFSTLEIQRTEQGDSAMYLCASSLASGGGNQPQHFGDGTRLSIL.

This clone was detected only a few times. V is TRBV6-6 and J is TRBJ2-2; 8 nucleotides align to TRBD2. The CDR3 is 15 residues long. Losses at the gene ends were 5 bases for V and 7 bases for J; bases not matched to a gene: 9. Germline CDR1 MNHNY, CDR2 SVGAGI (reference sequence). This CDR3 is CASSPQLAEVGELFF. The CDR3 nucleotides read TGTGCCAGCAGTCCCCAACTAGCGGAGGTCGGGGAGCTGTTTTTT.

The chain combines TRBV19 with TRBJ1-1; perhaps TRBD1 as D (6 bases). Deletions cut 6 bases from V and 3 bases from J, with 14 bases between. CDR3 size: 14 residues. CDR1 and CDR2 from the germline V gene are LNHDA and SQIVND (reference sequence). The CDR3 DNA follows: TGTGCCAGTAGAGGCCCTTACAGGGACACTGAAGCTTTCTTT. Translation: CASRGPYRDTEAFF.

The chain carries TRBV6-1 and TRBJ1-5, with D maybe TRBD1 (5 bases). This CDR3 comprises 15 residues. Trimming pared 1 base from V and 4 bases from J, leaving 11 bases between. Germline lookup yields CDR1 MNHNS and CDR2 SASEGT. In DNA, the CDR3 is TGTGCCAGCAGTGAAGAGGTCGGGGGTAATCAGCCCCAGCATTTT. Its translation is CASSEEVGGNQPQHF.